The source of this T cell receptor beta chain is a study of vaccination effects on CD4 cells after COVID-19. V lost 5 bases to trimming and J lost 6 bases; unmatched junction nucleotides: 11. The CDR3 is made up of 17 amino acids. CDR1 is SEHNR, CDR2 FQNEAQ, per germline (reference sequence). This clone was counted only a few times. Its antigen is currently unknown. Before any sequencing was done, the ViraFEST assay used viral peptide pools to expand antigen-specific CD4+ T cells. Isolation of CD4+ T cells took place after 10 days of culture. Data came from immunoSEQ multiplex PCR; TCRdb stores just in-frame clones and leaves some out. The sample has tens of thousands of clones, roughly two thirds seen once.

Material: CD4+ T cells from PBMCs cultured with HCoV-229E spike peptides, obtained before COVID-19 vaccination. The chain recombines TRBV7-9 with TRBJ1-6; 9 nucleotides line up with TRBD1. The sequence derives from a human donor who received a COVID-19 vaccine. The CDR3 sequence: CASSPLGTGFSNSPLHF. CDR3 DNA: TGTGCCAGCAGCCCCCTCGGGACAGGGTTTAGTAATTCACCCCTCCACTTT.